Listed below are T cell receptor beta chains from one sample, sequenced in a study of regulatory T cells in long-lasting Graves disease. TCRdb fed the multiplex PCR reads into MiXCR, producing one record per CDR3 protein. Here the sample spans some 230,000 distinct CDR3 sequences, around 17% being singletons. The specimen was peripheral blood mononuclear cells (PBMCs), collected at new diagnosis, from a patient treated with antithyroid drugs. The receptors derive from a female donor with Graves disease. Both conserved end residues are part of each CDR3. Fields, in order: V gene, D gene, J gene, clone size, CDR3 DNA, CDR3 protein. D genes are given only for firm matches. Size values are once, few and many counts, or a class for expanded clones, and some rows have none.

>TRBV7-9|TRBD1|TRBJ2-7|many
TGTGCCAGCAGCATCACAGGGGATGAGCAGTACTTC
CASSITGDEQYF
>TRBV12-3/TRBV12-4|TRBD1|TRBJ2-5|many
TGTGCCAGCAGCAGGACAGGGCGAGAGACCCAGTACTTC
CASSRTGRETQYF
>TRBV5-1|-|TRBJ2-3|many
TGCGCCAGCAGCGAGACACTTAACACAGATACGCAGTATTTT
CASSETLNTDTQYF
>TRBV6-5|TRBD1|TRBJ2-7|many
TGTGCCAGCAGTTGGGGGACAGTAGTAACCTACGAGCAGTACTTC
CASSWGTVVTYEQYF
>TRBV3-1|-|TRBJ2-1|many
TGTGCCAGCAGCCAGGTTGTTCCGAGCGCCTACAATGAGCAGTTCTTC
CASSQVVPSAYNEQFF
>TRBV19|-|TRBJ1-1|many
TGTGCCAGTAGTACCAATTGGAACACTGAAGCTTTCTTT
CASSTNWNTEAFF
>TRBV6-2/TRBV6-3|-|TRBJ1-1|few
TGTGCCAGCAGTGAATTAGGGGTCGGGGATGGTCACACTGAAGCTTTCTTT
CASSELGVGDGHTEAFF
>TRBV24-1|TRBD2|TRBJ2-1|many
TGTGCCACCAGTGAACCACTAGCGGGAGACCATGAGCAGTTCTTC
CATSEPLAGDHEQFF
>TRBV11-2|TRBD2|TRBJ2-3|many
TGTGCCAGCAGCTTATGGGGGGGAACAGATACGCAGTATTTT
CASSLWGGTDTQYF
>TRBV6-1|TRBD1|TRBJ1-1|many
TGTGCCAGCAATAACTGGACAGGCCCAAAAGCTTTCTTT
CASNNWTGPKAFF
>TRBV7-9|-|TRBJ1-2|many
TGTGCCAGCAGCTTAAAGGTGAACTATGGCTACACCTTC
CASSLKVNYGYTF
>TRBV6-2/TRBV6-3|TRBD1|TRBJ2-2|many
TGTGCCAGCAGAGACAGGGACACCGGGGAGCTGTTTTTT
CASRDRDTGELFF
>TRBV20-1|-|TRBJ1-4|few
TGCAGTGCTAGCCTCAGACCAGCAACTAATGAAAAACTGTTTTTT
CSASLRPATNEKLFF
>TRBV12-3/TRBV12-4|-|TRBJ2-6|many
TGTGCCAGTAGGGGCTCTGGGGCCAACGTCCTGACTTTC
CASRGSGANVLTF
>TRBV29-1|-|TRBJ1-2|many
TGCAGCGTTGAAGAGGACAGCGGGAACTATGGCTACACCTTC
CSVEEDSGNYGYTF
>TRBV7-6|-|TRBJ1-3|few
TGTGCCAGCAGCTCCCAGGGATTCTCTGGAAACACCATATATTTT
CASSSQGFSGNTIYF
>TRBV24-1|TRBD2|TRBJ2-5|many
TGTGCCACCAGTGTATCAGCGGGAGGAGAGACCCAGTACTTC
CATSVSAGGETQYF
>TRBV20-1|TRBD2|TRBJ2-7|many
TGCAGTGCGAACCCCGGGACTAGCGGGAGGGACGAGCAGTACTTC
CSANPGTSGRDEQYF
>TRBV14|TRBD2|TRBJ2-1|many
TGTGCCAGCAGCCCCCTAGCGGGAGACGGTGAGCAGTTCTTC
CASSPLAGDGEQFF
>TRBV5-6|-|TRBJ1-6|few
TGTGCCAGCAGCGAGATCTTTCGCAATTCACCCCTCCACTTT
CASSEIFRNSPLHF
>TRBV19|-|TRBJ2-4|-
TGTGCCAGTAGTCTCCCCGGGGGGCCCGGGGGCATTCAGTACTTC
CASSLPGGPGGIQYF
>TRBV19|-|TRBJ1-1|many
TGTGCCAGTAGTATAGAAATCTTAGGAGTGAACACTGAAGCTTTCTTT
CASSIEILGVNTEAFF
>TRBV4-1|-|TRBJ1-5|many
TGCGCCAGCAGCCAAGGATACAGAGCTAGCAATCAGCCCCAGCATTTT
CASSQGYRASNQPQHF
>TRBV29-1|-|TRBJ2-1|many
TGCAGCGTCGAGTCTAGGGCACCTTACAATGAGCAGTTCTTC
CSVESRAPYNEQFF
>TRBV7-9|-|TRBJ2-7|many
TGTGCCAGCAGCTTAGCGGGCTACCCATTCGTCTCCTACGAGCAGTACTTC
CASSLAGYPFVSYEQYF